A selection of T cell receptor beta chains follows, all from one sample in a study of blood T cell repertoires in COVID-19. The method was immunoSEQ multiplex PCR; TCRdb's version includes in-frame clones alone and lacks a portion of them. There are around 130,000 clones in the sample; around 89% occur only once, and more than 15% lies in the top ten. The sample taken for sequencing was peripheral blood. The origin of the receptors is a man aged 45-65 years with active or convalescent COVID-19. The conserved cysteine and the conserved F or W are not part of the CDR3 here. Fields, in order: V gene, J gene, CDR3 protein.

TRBV30	TRBJ2-2	AWSVPGKNTGELF
TRBV6-5	TRBJ2-1	ASSYSSIGLGEQF
TRBV7-6	TRBJ1-1	ASSLRGRNTEAF
TRBV11-2	TRBJ2-1	ASSSGQVRQF
TRBV24-1	TRBJ2-2	ATSAQGYTGELF
TRBV19	TRBJ1-1	ASSGDRGGDTEAF
TRBV2	TRBJ1-6	ASRETGFGSPLH
TRBV6-5	TRBJ2-1	ASSSWGQGGEQF
TRBV6-5	TRBJ1-1	ASTRDGTEAF
TRBV12-3/TRBV12-4	TRBJ2-7	ASSLSGQGRRY
TRBV7-2	TRBJ1-1	ASSLEVGTEAF
TRBV5-5	TRBJ2-7	ASSLGGRTYEQY
TRBV5-1	TRBJ1-2	ASSLRAGDNYGYT
TRBV11-2	TRBJ1-3	ASSTDSHSGNTIY
TRBV18	TRBJ1-5	ASSPRRDDQPQH
TRBV5-1	TRBJ2-3	ASSLVDSADTQY